This T cell receptor beta chain was recovered during a study of T cell responses to AZD1222 COVID-19 vaccine. Assay used: immunoSEQ multiplex PCR; TCRdb lists only in-frame clones, some missing. The data contain more than 100,000 clones, more than 90% of them singletons. Study-level findings and limits: Only 5 or 6 people who got AZD1222 tested seropositive at baseline. The donor group comprised mostly white British people and more females; the analysis possibly underestimated clonal diversity. Per reports, nearly half of all spike-specific TCRs target regions that are unmutated in variants.

Second-dose intervals near 4 or 12 weeks were combined. Details on this clone: Its specificity is not known.

The sample here was peripheral blood, taken 28 days after the second AZD1222 dose. This receptor was taken from an adult who received the AZD1222 COVID-19 vaccine.

CDR3 residues: CASRMTAISGNTIYF. In DNA form, the CDR3 reads TGTGCCAGTAGAATGACAGCCATCTCTGGAAACACCATATATTTT. This chain connects TRBV19 to TRBJ1-3; maybe TRBD1 (5 bases). The CDR3 has 15 amino acids. Germline CDR1 reads LNHDA; CDR2 reads SQIVND (reference sequence). The V end lost 6 bases, the J end lost 0 bases, and 12 bases lay between the germline ends.